These 23 T cell receptor beta chains originate from one sample sequenced in a study of shared clonotypes between healthy human individuals. Clones were sequenced by immunoSEQ multiplex PCR, and TCRdb holds only the in-frame ones, with some missing. The sample has 550,000 to 800,000 clones, about 74% seen once; the top ten hold more than 1.5%. Sequenced: memory CD4+ T cells sorted from blood. Described subset: CD45RA-negative fraction. The receptor set was obtained from a woman in her 30s in good health.

CDR3 loop: CASSFTGGWTGELFF. In DNA form, the CDR3 reads TGTGCCAGCAGCTTTACAGGGGGGTGGACCGGGGAGCTGTTTTTT. The chain is built from TRBV11-2 and TRBJ2-2; TRBD1 matches 8 bases. Per germline, CDR1 SGHAT and CDR2 FQNNGV. The CDR3 is 15 amino acids. V shed 3 bases and J 5 bases; nucleotides not matched to a gene: 5.

The chain has TRBV4-2 and TRBJ2-1, with D perhaps TRBD2 (5 bases). Germline assignment: CDR1 LGHNA and CDR2 YNFKEQ. The length of the CDR3 is 16 residues. Trimming took 1 base from V and 8 from J, leaving 18 bases between them. The CDR3 region is CASSQVWAGLYHEQFF. CDR3 nucleotides: TGTGCCAGCAGCCAAGTTTGGGCGGGCTTATACCATGAGCAGTTCTTC.

The chain links TRBV11-3 to TRBJ2-5; maybe TRBD2 (7 bases). The CDR3 runs 17 residues. CDR1 is SGHNT, CDR2 YENEEA, per germline. The V end was cut by 1 base, the J end by 0 bases, with 15 bases between. In DNA, the CDR3 is TGTGCCAGCAGCTTAGGCACGGGGGGCCCCAACCAAGAGACCCAGTACTTC. It codes for CASSLGTGGPNQETQYF.

The chain combines TRBV5-1 with TRBJ2-1; no definite D call. CDR3 length: 15 amino acids. Germline values: CDR1 SGHRS, CDR2 YFSETQ. V was clipped by 3 bases and J by 0 bases, with 10 bases between them. CDR3 loop: CASSSDQSSYNEQFF. As DNA, the CDR3 is TGCGCCAGCAGCTCGGACCAAAGCTCCTACAATGAGCAGTTCTTC.

The table lists this clone with a few counts. This sequence joins TRBV5-1 and TRBJ2-7; 7 nucleotides line up with TRBD2. The CDR3 contains 17 residues. The germline V gene encodes CDR1 SGHRS and CDR2 YFSETQ. V dropped 2 bases and J dropped 2; count of bases not matched to a gene: 13. As DNA, the CDR3 is TGCGCCAGCAGCTTAACAAAATCGGGAGGTCCTACCTACGAGCAGTACTTC. Translated, it gives CASSLTKSGGPTYEQYF.

V and J are TRBV7-6 and TRBJ2-1, with TRBD2 matching over 11 bases. Germline CDR1 reads SGHVS; CDR2 reads FNYEAQ. Trimming cost V 5 bases and J 6 bases; bases outside gene matches: 6. The CDR3 consists of 15 residues. CDR3 nucleotide sequence: TGTGCCAGCAGCGTACTAGCGGGAGAGATCAATGAGCAGTTCTTC. Protein: CASSVLAGEINEQFF.

The chain employs TRBV28 and TRBJ1-5, with a tentative D call TRBD1 (6 bases). This CDR3 comprises 16 residues. Trimming removed 6 bases from V and 1 base from J, with 16 bases in between. The germline gives CDR1 MDHEN, CDR2 SYDVKM. CDR3 DNA: TGTGCCAGCAGAATACAGGGCCAGGGGAGCAATCAGCCCCAGCATTTT. Residues: CASRIQGQGSNQPQHF. Together with reference TRBV28 and TRBJ1-5, the CDR3 gives the full variable domain: DVKVTQSSRYLVKRTGEKVFLECVQDMDHENMFWYRQDPGLGLRLIYFSYDVKMKEKGDIPEGYSVSREKKERFSLILESASTNQTSMYLCASRIQGQGSNQPQHFGDGTRLSIL.

The chain is built from TRBV28 and TRBJ2-1; 7 nucleotides agree with TRBD2. The germline gives CDR1 MDHEN, CDR2 SYDVKM. The CDR3 is made up of 14 amino acids. J lost 9 bases, V lost 3 bases, and 8 bases had no gene match. Here the CDR3 reads CASSFPRESAEQFF. The CDR3 bases are TGTGCCAGCAGTTTCCCGCGGGAGTCGGCTGAGCAGTTCTTC.

This chain links TRBV6-5 with TRBJ2-7, with D tentatively TRBD1 (5 bases). V gave up 5 bases and J gave up 6 bases, with 11 bases separating them. This CDR3 comprises 12 residues. CDR1 MNHEY and CDR2 SVGAGI come from the germline V gene. CDR3 coding DNA: TGTGCCAGCAGTCCTCTGGGGCGCGAGCAGTACTTC. It specifies CASSPLGREQYF.

V is TRBV11-3 and J is TRBJ2-1; 16 bases are a match to TRBD2. Trimming at V came to 5 bases and at J to 9 bases, leaving 10 bases not matched to a gene. The V gene's germline CDR1 is SGHNT and CDR2 YENEEA. There are 17 residues in the CDR3. The CDR3: CASSPGTSGRDQFEQFF. The CDR3 DNA is TGTGCCAGCAGCCCCGGGACTAGCGGGAGGGATCAGTTTGAGCAGTTCTTC.

The chain uses TRBV29-1 and TRBJ2-1, with a weak D call TRBD1 (6 bases). The CDR3 is 16 amino acids. CDR1 and CDR2 from the germline V gene are SQVTM and ANQGSEA. V gave up 6 bases and J gave up 0 bases, with 18 bases separating them. The CDR3, as DNA: TGCAGCGTATTGGGACACCTCCCGAGCTCCTACAATGAGCAGTTCTTC. Its translation is CSVLGHLPSSYNEQFF.

The chain employs TRBV29-1 and TRBJ2-5, with 7 positions matching TRBD2. This CDR3 has 12 residues. V lost 5 bases, J lost 5 bases, and 5 bases stayed unmatched. CDR1 and CDR2 from the germline V gene are SQVTM and ANQGSEA. CDR3 coding DNA: TGCAGCGTTCAGCGGGACCGGGAGACCCAGTACTTC. Translating it yields CSVQRDRETQYF.

The J gene is TRBJ1-4, the V gene TRBV21-1. TRBV21-1 is described as a pseudogene. The CDR3 contains 19 residues. Here the CDR3 reads CASSKVSAYVPSTNEKLFF. The CDR3 DNA reads as TGTGCCAGCAGCAAAGTGTCCGCATACGTCCCTTCAACTAATGAAAAACTGTTTTTT.

The chain carries TRBV21-1 and TRBJ2-4. TRBV21-1 is a pseudogene segment. The CDR3 is 15 amino acids. The CDR3 protein is CASSKEGVSPHIQYF. The DNA for the CDR3 is TGTGCCAGCAGCAAAGAGGGCGTTTCCCCCCACATTCAGTACTTC.

The rearrangement joins TRBV4-1 to TRBJ2-1, with D possibly TRBD2 on 5 matching bases. Trimming pared 0 bases from V and 0 bases from J, leaving 9 bases between. Germline lookup yields CDR1 MGHRA and CDR2 YSYEKL. This CDR3 has 16 residues. In nucleotides, the CDR3 is TGCGCCAGCAGCCAAGATGGGAGCAGCTCCTACAATGAGCAGTTCTTC. This codes for CASSQDGSSSYNEQFF.

This chain links TRBV6-6 with TRBJ2-1, with 8 bases identical to TRBD2. The CDR3 length is 13 residues. The V segment lost 6 bases and the J segment 3 bases; nucleotides outside the gene matches: 1. Germline V lookup: CDR1 MNHNY, CDR2 SVGAGI (reference sequence). The CDR3 spells CASRAGGYNEQFF. The DNA of the CDR3 is TGTGCCAGCAGGGCGGGAGGCTACAATGAGCAGTTCTTC.

The chain is built from TRBV11-2 and TRBJ1-4, with a possible D match to TRBD1 (5 bases). Germline V gene lookup returns CDR1 SGHAT and CDR2 FQNNGV. V was pared by 5 bases and J by 6 bases, with 13 bases between. CDR3 size: 14 residues. In nucleotides, the CDR3 is TGTGCCAGCAGCGCGGGACGAAAGTATGAAAAACTGTTTTTT. Translated, it gives CASSAGRKYEKLFF.

The chain carries TRBV9 and TRBJ2-7, with D perhaps TRBD2 (6 bases). This CDR3 is built from 16 residues. The V gene lost 3 bases and the J gene lost 6 bases, with 22 bases spanning the gap. Germline CDR1 reads SGDLS; CDR2 reads YYNGEE. CDR3 coding DNA: TGTGCCAGCAGCGCTAACCTAGCGAGGGCGGTCGGCGAGCAGTACTTC. It translates to CASSANLARAVGEQYF.

This sequence joins TRBV20-1 and TRBJ2-5; no reliable D call. Germline assignment: CDR1 DFQATT and CDR2 SNEGSKA (reference sequence). Trimming removed 3 bases from V and 5 bases from J, with 7 bases in between. The CDR3 is 11 residues long. CDR3: CSASAPETQYF. The CDR3 DNA sequence: TGCAGTGCTAGTGCCCCGGAGACCCAGTACTTC.

Worth noting for this clone: Other nucleotide sequences from this sample produce the same CDR3. This sequence joins TRBV5-1 and TRBJ2-1; perhaps TRBD2 as D (6 bases). V lost 2 bases and J lost 2, with 11 bases in between. Per germline, CDR1 SGHRS and CDR2 YFSETQ. The length of the CDR3 is 15 residues. The CDR3 here is CASSLDSGAYNEQFF. The CDR3 nucleotides read TGCGCCAGCAGCTTAGATAGCGGCGCCTACAATGAGCAGTTCTTC.

This chain connects TRBV18 to TRBJ2-2; 10 bases fit TRBD2. CDR1 and CDR2 from the germline V gene are KGHSH and LQKENI. With 1 base clipped from V and 0 bases from J, the junction kept 5 bases outside the gene matches. The CDR3 covers 18 residues. The CDR3 sequence: CASSPLPGLAPNTGELFF. For the CDR3, the DNA is TGTGCCAGCTCACCACTTCCGGGACTAGCGCCGAACACCGGGGAGCTGTTTTTT.

The V call is TRBV28, the J call TRBJ2-5; 7 nucleotides align to TRBD1. The end of the DNA fits TRBJ2-7 better, so the J call may be wrong. The germline gives CDR1 MDHEN, CDR2 SYDVKM. The CDR3 loop spans 14 amino acids. The CDR3 region has the DNA TGTGCCAGCAGTCTATCGACAGGGCTGGACGAGCAGTACTTC. Encoded protein: CASSLSTGLDEQYF.

The gene calls are TRBV11-1 and TRBJ2-2; the match to TRBD2 covers 11 bases. CDR3 size: 16 residues. CDR1 and CDR2 (germline): SGHAT, FQDESV (reference sequence). V dropped 8 bases and J dropped 2; count of bases not matched to a gene: 7. The CDR3 DNA reads as TGTGCCAGCCACTCAGGGACTAGCGGAAACACCGGGGAGCTGTTTTTT. Amino acids: CASHSGTSGNTGELFF.